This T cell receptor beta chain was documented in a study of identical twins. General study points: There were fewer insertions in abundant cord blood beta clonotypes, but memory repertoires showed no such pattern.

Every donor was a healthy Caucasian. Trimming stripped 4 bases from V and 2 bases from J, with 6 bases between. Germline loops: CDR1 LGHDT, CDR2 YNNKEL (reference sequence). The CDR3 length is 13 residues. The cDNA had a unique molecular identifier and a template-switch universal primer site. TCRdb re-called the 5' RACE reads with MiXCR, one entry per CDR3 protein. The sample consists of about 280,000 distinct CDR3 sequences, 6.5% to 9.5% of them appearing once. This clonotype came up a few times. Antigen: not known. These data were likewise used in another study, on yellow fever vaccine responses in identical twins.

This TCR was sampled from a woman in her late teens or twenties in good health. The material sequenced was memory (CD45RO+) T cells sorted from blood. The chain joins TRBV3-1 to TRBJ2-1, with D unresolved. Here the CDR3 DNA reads TGTGCCAGCAGCCCATTAGCCTACAATGAGCAGTTCTTC. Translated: CASSPLAYNEQFF.